Below, 16 T cell receptor beta chains from the same sample are listed, as sequenced in a study of cytomegalovirus exposure and HLA in healthy donors. Using immunoSEQ multiplex PCR, the repertoire was profiled, and TCRdb retains in-frame clones only, with some absent. The table lists around 98,000 clones, about 90% of them singletons, with about 6% in the top ten. The specimen sequenced was PBMCs. These receptors were taken from a young man in good health and CMV-seropositive.

This clone was observed a single time. The chain is built from TRBV27 and TRBJ2-5, with D possibly being TRBD2 (6 bases). Trimming left V 5 bases short and J 4 bases short, with 11 bases between. CDR3 length: 13 residues. CDR1 and CDR2 (germline): MNHEY, SMNVEV (reference sequence). CDR3 DNA sequence: TGTGCCAGCAGTGGGGGAGGACCAGAGACCCAGTACTTC. Translated, it gives CASSGGGPETQYF.

The genes are TRBV18 and TRBJ2-1; a weak D match, TRBD2 (6 bases). The CDR3 is 15 amino acids. The germline V gene encodes CDR1 KGHSH and CDR2 LQKENI. Trimming stripped 3 bases from V and 5 bases from J, with 14 bases between. CDR3 in amino acids: CASSPVADPHNEQFF. CDR3 in DNA: TGTGCCAGCTCACCGGTAGCGGACCCCCACAATGAGCAGTTCTTC.

This sequence joins TRBV15 and TRBJ2-3; 8 bases agree with TRBD1. CDR3 size: 15 residues. J was trimmed by 2 bases and V by 4 bases; bases with no gene match: 5. Germline CDR1 LNHNV, CDR2 YYDKDF (reference sequence). CDR3 region: CATSTTDRDTDTQYF. The DNA for the CDR3 is TGTGCCACCAGCACAACGGACAGGGACACAGATACGCAGTATTTT.

The gene calls are TRBV19 and TRBJ2-1; the match to TRBD1 covers 7 bases. CDR1 and CDR2 (germline): LNHDA, SQIVND (reference sequence). V was clipped by 7 bases and J by 5 bases; unmatched bases: 11. The CDR3 length is 15 residues. CDR3 DNA sequence: TGTGCCAGTACCCCCGGGACAGCTCCTAACAATGAGCAGTTCTTC. This encodes CASTPGTAPNNEQFF.

The chain joins TRBV27 to TRBJ2-7, with D possibly being TRBD2 (5 bases). V lost 0 bases and J 3 bases, leaving 9 bases between the germline ends. This CDR3 has 14 amino acids. The V gene's germline CDR1 is MNHEY and CDR2 SMNVEV (reference sequence). CDR3 nucleotide sequence: TGTGCCAGCAGTTTATCGGGTAGCGTCTACGAGCAGTACTTC. Translating gives CASSLSGSVYEQYF.

The V gene is TRBV27, the J gene TRBJ1-1, with no clear D. The germline CDR1 and CDR2 sequences are MNHEY and SMNVEV (reference sequence). Deletions cut 3 bases from V and 6 bases from J, with 11 bases between. The length of the CDR3 is 13 residues. The CDR3 is CASSLGWRAEAFF. CDR3 DNA: TGTGCCAGCAGTTTGGGTTGGAGAGCTGAAGCTTTCTTT.

The chain has TRBV9 and TRBJ1-2, with 7 bases matching TRBD1. There are 15 residues in the CDR3. The germline CDR1 and CDR2 sequences are SGDLS and YYNGEE. V lost 0 bases to trimming and J lost 4 bases; unmatched junction nucleotides: 6. CDR3 in amino acids: CASSVGAGTVYGYTF. CDR3 sequence (DNA): TGTGCCAGCAGCGTAGGGGCCGGGACAGTCTATGGCTACACCTTC.

The chain employs TRBV19 and TRBJ1-5, with D possibly matching TRBD1 (6 bases). The CDR3 is 22 amino acids. Germline values: CDR1 LNHDA, CDR2 SQIVND (reference sequence). V dropped 3 bases and J dropped 2 bases, with 32 bases sitting between them. Written as DNA, the CDR3 is TGTGCCAGTAGTATCACCCCGGCTGGGGAAAAGGGACATCTTTTTGGCAATCAGCCCCAGCATTTT. Its protein product is CASSITPAGEKGHLFGNQPQHF. Variable domain in full (rest from reference TRBV19 and TRBJ1-5): DGGITQSPKYLFRKEGQNVTLSCEQNLNHDAMYWYRQDPGQGLRLIYYSQIVNDFQKGDIAEGYSVSREKKESFPLTVTSAQKNPTAFYLCASSITPAGEKGHLFGNQPQHFGDGTRLSIL.

The chain employs TRBV11-3 and TRBJ2-7; 10 bases are shared with TRBD2. The V segment lost 5 bases and the J segment 5 bases; nucleotides outside the gene matches: 6. CDR1 and CDR2 (germline): SGHNT, YENEEA. The CDR3 contains 14 residues. The CDR3 region is CASSPRTSGNEQYF. In DNA, the CDR3 is TGTGCCAGCAGCCCCCGGACTAGCGGAAACGAGCAGTACTTC. Looking up the rest from reference TRBV11-3 and TRBJ2-7 gives the full variable domain: EAGVVQSPRYKIIEKKQPVAFWCNPISGHNTLYWYLQNLGQGPELLIRYENEEAVDDSQLPKDRFSAERLKGVDSTLKIQPAELGDSAVYLCASSPRTSGNEQYFGPGTRLTVT.

V gene TRBV11-2 combines with J gene TRBJ2-7; D not certain. Trimming stripped 3 bases from V and 0 bases from J, with 9 bases between. The CDR3 spans 14 residues. Per germline, CDR1 SGHAT and CDR2 FQNNGV. CDR3 sequence (DNA): TGTGCCAGCAGCTTCAACACTATCTCCTACGAGCAGTACTTC. The encoded protein is CASSFNTISYEQYF.

V usage is TRBV5-6 and J usage is TRBJ1-2, with TRBD1 identical over 7 bases. V lost 4 bases, J lost 4 bases, and 13 bases stayed unmatched. Per germline, CDR1 SGHDT and CDR2 YYEEEE. This CDR3 contains 16 residues. CDR3 residues: CASSHTYDRVAYGYTF. CDR3 DNA sequence: TGTGCCAGCAGCCACACATACGACAGGGTAGCCTATGGCTACACCTTC. The complete variable domain, with remaining parts taken from reference TRBV5-6 and TRBJ1-2, reads DAGVTQSPTHLIKTRGQQVTLRCSPKSGHDTVSWYQQALGQGPQFIFQYYEEEERQRGNFPDRFSGHQFPNYSSELNVNALLLGDSALYLCASSHTYDRVAYGYTFGSGTRLTVV.

Only one count was recorded for this clone. The chain employs TRBV4-1 and TRBJ2-1; maybe TRBD1 (5 bases). Germline V gene data show CDR1 as MGHRA and CDR2 as YSYEKL. This CDR3 region has 13 residues. V lost 2 bases to trimming and J lost 6 bases, with 8 bases between them. The CDR3 nucleotides read TGCGCCAGCAGCCAACAGGGTGGCAATGAGCAGTTCTTC. It codes for CASSQQGGNEQFF.

Regarding this clone: Other nucleotide sequences in the sample specify the same CDR3. V and J are TRBV11-2 and TRBJ2-3, with TRBD1 as a possible D gene (6 bases). The length of the CDR3 is 14 residues. Trimming removed 3 bases from V and 6 bases from J, with 13 bases in between. The germline V gene encodes CDR1 SGHAT and CDR2 FQNNGV. For the CDR3, the DNA is TGTGCCAGCAGCTTGGGGACACCGAGGGATACGCAGTATTTT. It encodes CASSLGTPRDTQYF.

This clone was seen once. The rearrangement uses TRBV6-1 and TRBJ2-1; D call uncertain. The CDR3 extends over 12 amino acids. Between the trimmed V and J ends, which lost 10 bases and 2 bases, there was a span of 9 bases. Germline-derived CDR1 and CDR2 are MNHNS and SASEGT. CDR3 sequence (DNA): TGTGCCACCCTTATTGCCTACAATGAGCAGTTCTTC. Encoded protein: CATLIAYNEQFF.

The J gene is TRBJ2-7, the V gene TRBV29-1; D perhaps matches TRBD1 (5 bases). The CDR3 contains 13 residues. Deletions cut 3 bases from V and 3 bases from J, with 12 bases between. Germline lookup yields CDR1 SQVTM and CDR2 ANQGSEA. The CDR3 coding sequence is TGCAGCGTTGAGTTGACAGCTAACTACGAGCAGTACTTC. Its translation is CSVELTANYEQYF.

Points on this clone: The same CDR3 arises from other DNA sequences in this sample as well. V usage is TRBV6-6 and J usage is TRBJ2-5; 10 bases agree with TRBD2. Trimming took 0 bases from V and 5 from J; bases not matched to a gene: 3. CDR3 length: 15 amino acids. The germline V gene has CDR1 MNHNY and CDR2 SVGAGI (reference sequence). CDR3 in amino acids: CASSYSTLAGETQYF. CDR3 nucleotides: TGTGCCAGCAGTTACTCGACACTAGCGGGGGAGACCCAGTACTTC.